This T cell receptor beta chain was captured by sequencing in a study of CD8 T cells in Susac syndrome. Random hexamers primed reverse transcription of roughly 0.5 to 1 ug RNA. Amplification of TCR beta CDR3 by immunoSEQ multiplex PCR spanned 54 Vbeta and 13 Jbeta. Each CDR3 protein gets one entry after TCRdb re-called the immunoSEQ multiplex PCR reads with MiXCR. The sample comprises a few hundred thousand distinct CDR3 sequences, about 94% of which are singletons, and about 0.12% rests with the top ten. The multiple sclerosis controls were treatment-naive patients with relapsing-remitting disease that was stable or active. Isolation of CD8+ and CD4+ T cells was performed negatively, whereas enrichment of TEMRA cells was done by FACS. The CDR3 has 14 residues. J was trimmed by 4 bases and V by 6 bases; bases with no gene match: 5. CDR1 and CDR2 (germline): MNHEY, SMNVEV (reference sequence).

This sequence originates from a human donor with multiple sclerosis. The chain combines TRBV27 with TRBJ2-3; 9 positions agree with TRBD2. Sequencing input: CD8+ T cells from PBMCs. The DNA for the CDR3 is TGTGCCAGCAGCTCAGCGGGAGGCGCAGATACGCAGTATTTT. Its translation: CASSSAGGADTQYF.